Below are 27 T cell receptor beta chains sequenced from a single sample in a study of beta chain features in type 1 diabetes. Expressed TCRB transcripts were sequenced, since all the RNA that had been isolated was reverse transcribed. The table came from immunoSEQ multiplex PCR; TCRdb's copy has only in-frame clones and leaves some out. The table shows just under 150,000 clones, with about 10% occurring only once. The sample was naive CD4+ T cells from blood. These receptors were collected from a man between 18 and 35 years old in good health.

This clone was observed a few times. The genes are TRBV10-2 and TRBJ1-5; 8 positions match TRBD1. Germline CDR1 WSHSY, CDR2 SAAADI. The ends lost 7 bases at V and 4 bases at J; junction bases unmatched: 6. This CDR3 contains 14 residues. DNA for the CDR3: TGCGCCAGCACCCCAGGGGGCGGGAATCAGCCCCAGCATTTT. It specifies CASTPGGGNQPQHF.

This clone turned up a few times. The chain employs TRBV7-8 and TRBJ1-3; D uncertain. Trimming shortened V by 1 base and J by 4 bases, and 8 bases separated the two germline ends. In germline, CDR1 is SGHVS, CDR2 FQNEAQ. The CDR3 runs to 14 residues. CDR3 amino acids: CASSLVTVGNTIYF. As DNA, the CDR3 is TGTGCCAGCAGCTTAGTGACTGTCGGAAACACCATATATTTT.

This clone was detected only a few times. The chain joins TRBV9 to TRBJ1-4, with D possibly matching TRBD1 (6 bases). The CDR3 extends over 16 amino acids. Germline V gene lookup returns CDR1 SGDLS and CDR2 YYNGEE. The V end was cut by 0 bases, the J end by 4 bases, with 13 bases between. CDR3 amino acids: CASSVGRGGVNEKLFF. CDR3 nucleotides: TGTGCCAGCAGCGTAGGCAGGGGAGGGGTTAATGAAAAACTGTTTTTT.

This clone was observed a few times. The CDR3 loop reads CASSLSGGVAYEQYF. The CDR3 DNA is TGTGCCAGCTCGCTTAGCGGGGGGGTTGCCTACGAGCAGTACTTC. The rearrangement uses TRBV18 and TRBJ2-7; TRBD2 matches at 11 bases. CDR1 is KGHSH and CDR2 is LQKENI in the germline V gene. V was clipped by 6 bases and J by 2 bases; unmatched bases: 6. The CDR3 totals 15 residues.

The rearrangement uses TRBV15 and TRBJ1-2; D unclear. Per the germline V gene, CDR1 is LNHNV and CDR2 is YYDKDF (reference sequence). V was trimmed by 0 bases and J by 2 bases, leaving 7 bases between them. The CDR3 length is 14 residues. The CDR3 coding sequence is TGTGCCACCAGCAGAGATCAGGAAAACTATGGCTACACCTTC. Translating it yields CATSRDQENYGYTF.

This clone turned up a few times. The chain links TRBV11-2 to TRBJ1-6, with D hard to call. The germline V gene encodes CDR1 SGHAT and CDR2 FQNNGV. The CDR3 is 14 amino acids. Trimming cost V 5 bases and J 9 bases, with 14 bases left between them. CDR3 sequence reads: CASSPGEWGSPLHF. The CDR3 coding sequence is TGTGCCAGCAGCCCCGGGGAGTGGGGTTCACCCCTCCACTTT.

The table lists this clone with a few counts. The chain recombines TRBV4-3 with TRBJ2-7; 9 bases fit TRBD1. The CDR3 totals 17 residues. Germline values: CDR1 LGHNA, CDR2 YSLEER. V lost 2 bases to trimming and J lost 2 bases; unmatched junction nucleotides: 10. This CDR3 is CASSQRADRGGTYEQYF. In DNA, the CDR3 is TGCGCCAGCAGCCAACGCGCCGACAGGGGGGGGACCTACGAGCAGTACTTC.

The chain recombines TRBV7-2 with TRBJ2-1, with 7 bases lining up with TRBD2. The germline gives CDR1 SGHTA, CDR2 FQGNSA. The V segment lost 5 bases and the J segment 16 bases; nucleotides outside the gene matches: 8. The CDR3 has 11 residues. The CDR3 DNA reads as TGTGCCAGCAGCGCCGGGACTATTGTTTTCTTC. Residues: CASSAGTIVFF. Drawing the rest from reference TRBV7-2 and TRBJ2-1, the complete variable domain is GAGVSQSPSNKVTEKGKDVELRCDPISGHTALYWYRQSLGQGLEFLIYFQGNSAPDKSGLPSDRFSAERTGGSVSTLTIQRTQQEDSAVYLCASSAGTIVFFGPGTRLTVL.

The J gene is TRBJ2-5, the V gene TRBV11-2; 9 bases agree with TRBD2. CDR1 is SGHAT, CDR2 FQNNGV, per germline. V shed 4 bases, J shed 5 bases, and the junction held 17 bases outside the gene matches. The CDR3 has 18 amino acids. The chain's CDR3 is CASSWRGFAASGAETQYF. The CDR3 nucleotides are TGTGCCAGCAGCTGGAGGGGTTTCGCGGCTAGCGGGGCGGAGACCCAGTACTTC.

CDR3 protein: CASNRQGMWYTF. The DNA of the CDR3 is TGTGCCAGCAACCGGCAGGGAATGTGGTACACCTTC. This chain connects TRBV5-8 to TRBJ1-2; TRBD1 might be the D (5 bases). The V gene lost 6 bases and the J gene lost 11 bases, with 17 bases spanning the gap. From germline, CDR1 is SGHTS and CDR2 YDEGEE. The CDR3 contains 12 residues.

This clone was detected only a few times. J is TRBJ2-3 and V is TRBV4-1; the match to TRBD2 covers 9 bases. This CDR3 has 17 residues. V trimming: 4 bases; J trimming: 4 bases; junction bases outside the gene matches: 12. Germline V gene data show CDR1 as MGHRA and CDR2 as YSYEKL. In DNA form, the CDR3 reads TGCGCCAGCAGCCTCGCCTGGGGCGGGGGGGTGGCAGATACGCAGTATTTT. Residues: CASSLAWGGGVADTQYF.

The chain combines TRBV6-1 with TRBJ2-7; 7 nucleotides agree with TRBD1. The CDR3 runs to 13 residues. Losses at the gene ends were 7 bases for V and 1 base for J; bases not matched to a gene: 4. The germline CDR1 and CDR2 sequences are MNHNS and SASEGT. In DNA, the CDR3 is TGTGCCAGCATCCGACAGGGATCCTACGAGCAGTACTTC. Residues: CASIRQGSYEQYF.

A few counts support this clone. The V and J genes are TRBV10-3 and TRBJ2-7; D possibly corresponds to TRBD1 (6 bases). CDR1 is ENHRY, CDR2 SYGVKD, per germline. The V end lost 6 bases, the J end lost 2 bases, and 17 bases lay between the germline ends. The CDR3 spans 15 residues. Written as DNA, the CDR3 is TGTGCCATCAGGGCATCCCTACAGGGTACCTACGAGCAGTACTTC. Protein: CAIRASLQGTYEQYF.

This clone was recorded a few times. V and J are TRBV7-2 and TRBJ2-7, with TRBD2 identical over 9 bases. V lost 0 bases, J lost 2 bases, and 5 bases stayed unmatched. The CDR3 is 16 residues long. The germline CDR1 and CDR2 sequences are SGHTA and FQGNSA. The CDR3 nucleotides read TGTGCCAGCAGCTTAGCTTCTAGCGGGGCCCCCTACGAGCAGTACTTC. Encoded protein: CASSLASSGAPYEQYF.

This clone was picked up a small number of times. This chain links TRBV6-5 with TRBJ1-5; no clear D gene. This CDR3 comprises 13 residues. The V end was cut by 2 bases, the J end by 4 bases, with 6 bases between. Germline loops: CDR1 MNHEY, CDR2 SVGAGI. CDR3 protein: CASSYRTNQPQHF. The CDR3 DNA reads as TGTGCCAGCAGTTACCGGACTAATCAGCCCCAGCATTTT.

The rearrangement links TRBV6-5 to TRBJ1-5, with TRBD1 matching 8 bases. The junction had 4 bases not matched to a gene; V was cut back by 4 bases and J by 2 bases. Per the germline V gene, CDR1 is MNHEY and CDR2 is SVGAGI. The CDR3 extends over 15 amino acids. CDR3 region: CASSSRGLGNQPQHF. The CDR3 nucleotides read TGTGCCAGCAGTTCCAGGGGGCTAGGCAATCAGCCCCAGCATTTT.

This rearrangement joins TRBV5-4 to TRBJ2-3; 13 bases are a match to TRBD2. Germline V CDR1 and CDR2: SGHNT, YYREEE (reference sequence). The ends lost 3 bases at V and 0 bases at J; junction bases unmatched: 7. This CDR3 is 18 amino acids long. The CDR3 reads CASSSLTTSGGSTDTQYF. Here the CDR3 DNA reads TGTGCCAGCAGCTCCTTAACGACTAGCGGGGGGAGCACAGATACGCAGTATTTT.

The table lists this clone with a few counts. V gene TRBV28 combines with J gene TRBJ2-1; tentatively, D is TRBD2 (6 bases). Germline values: CDR1 MDHEN, CDR2 SYDVKM. Trimming stripped 7 bases from V and 5 bases from J, with 15 bases between. This CDR3 spans 14 amino acids. CDR3 nucleotide sequence: TGTGCCAGCACCTCCGGAGGGGTGGACAATGAGCAGTTCTTC. This encodes CASTSGGVDNEQFF.

The J gene is TRBJ1-5, the V gene TRBV4-1; D not certain. From germline, CDR1 is MGHRA and CDR2 YSYEKL. The CDR3 is made up of 15 amino acids. Trimming removed 0 bases from V and 6 bases from J, with 12 bases in between. CDR3 sequence (DNA): TGCGCCAGCAGCCAAGATTCCGCTCGAGGTCAGCCCCAGCATTTT. This sequence encodes CASSQDSARGQPQHF.

This clone was counted at least ten times. Other DNA sequences in this specimen translate into the identical CDR3. V gene TRBV19 combines with J gene TRBJ2-7, with TRBD1 matching over 9 bases. The germline V gene has CDR1 LNHDA and CDR2 SQIVND (reference sequence). The J segment lost 2 bases and the V segment lost 5 bases, leaving 7 bases of the junction unmatched. The CDR3 extends over 15 amino acids. CDR3 nucleotides: TGTGCCAGTAGTCCGACCGGGACAGGGACCTACGAGCAGTACTTC. It yields the protein CASSPTGTGTYEQYF.

This clone has a handful of counts. CDR3 DNA sequence: TGTGCCAGCAGCGGGCCGGGACAAAAAGAGACCCAGTACTTC. Amino acids: CASSGPGQKETQYF. The chain employs TRBV7-7 and TRBJ2-5; D may be TRBD1 (6 bases). V lost 5 bases and J 3 bases, leaving 13 bases between the germline ends. This CDR3 has 14 residues. Germline CDR1 and CDR2: SSHAT and FNYEAQ (reference sequence).

This clone has just a few counts. The V and J genes are TRBV7-9 and TRBJ1-2; 12 nucleotides match TRBD1. The CDR3 covers 16 residues. V trimming: 3 bases; J trimming: 7 bases; junction bases outside the gene matches: 9. Germline V gene sequence: CDR1 SEHNR, CDR2 FQNEAQ (reference sequence). The CDR3 sequence is CASSLGQGARYSGYTF. In DNA form, the CDR3 reads TGTGCCAGCAGCTTGGGACAGGGGGCGCGTTATAGTGGCTACACCTTC.

The chain uses TRBV2 and TRBJ2-3, with D perhaps matching TRBD2 (5 bases). CDR1 is SNHLY, CDR2 FYNNEI, per germline. The germline V and J ends were trimmed by 8 bases and 4 bases, with 16 bases remaining between them. The CDR3 totals 14 residues. CDR3 nucleotide sequence: TGTGCCAGCGGGAGTGGGCAGGCGGCAGATACGCAGTATTTT. Amino acid sequence: CASGSGQAADTQYF. The full variable domain, with the rest looked up from reference TRBV2 and TRBJ2-3, is EPEVTQTPSHQVTQMGQEVILRCVPISNHLYFYWYRQILGQKVEFLVSFYNNEISEKSEIFDDQFSVERPDGSNFTLKIRSTKLEDSAMYFCASGSGQAADTQYFGPGTRLTVL.

This clone appeared a few times. The chain has TRBV5-4 and TRBJ2-2, with TRBD1 matching 7 bases. J lost 5 bases, V lost 2 bases, and 6 bases had no gene match. This CDR3 spans 15 amino acids. Germline V CDR1 and CDR2: SGHNT, YYREEE (reference sequence). The CDR3: CASSFEGAWTGELFF. CDR3 DNA sequence: TGTGCCAGCAGCTTCGAGGGGGCATGGACCGGGGAGCTGTTTTTT.

The V gene is TRBV11-2, the J gene TRBJ1-2, with TRBD1 matching 8 bases. The CDR3 consists of 15 residues. Germline-derived CDR1 and CDR2 are SGHAT and FQNNGV. The V segment lost 8 bases and the J segment 6 bases; nucleotides outside the gene matches: 14. CDR3 residues: CASRIGQGHLNGYTF. As DNA, the CDR3 is TGTGCCAGCCGAATAGGACAGGGACACCTTAATGGCTACACCTTC.

This clone turned up a few times. The V call is TRBV5-1, the J call TRBJ2-3; 12 positions match TRBD2. The CDR3 length is 16 residues. Germline lookup yields CDR1 SGHRS and CDR2 YFSETQ. Trimming took 2 bases from V and 3 from J; bases not matched to a gene: 4. The CDR3 DNA is TGCGCCAGCAGCTTTTGGACTAGCGGGGAGACAGATACGCAGTATTTT. Protein: CASSFWTSGETDTQYF.

There are a few counts of this clone. The chain joins TRBV21-1 to TRBJ2-7; the D call TRBD1 from the table was never checked on the DNA. TRBV21-1 constitutes a pseudogene. The CDR3 sequence is 14 residues long. The DNA of the CDR3 is TGTGCCAGCAGCAGTGAACAGGGGACCTACGAGCAGTACTTC. Translation: CASSSEQGTYEQYF.